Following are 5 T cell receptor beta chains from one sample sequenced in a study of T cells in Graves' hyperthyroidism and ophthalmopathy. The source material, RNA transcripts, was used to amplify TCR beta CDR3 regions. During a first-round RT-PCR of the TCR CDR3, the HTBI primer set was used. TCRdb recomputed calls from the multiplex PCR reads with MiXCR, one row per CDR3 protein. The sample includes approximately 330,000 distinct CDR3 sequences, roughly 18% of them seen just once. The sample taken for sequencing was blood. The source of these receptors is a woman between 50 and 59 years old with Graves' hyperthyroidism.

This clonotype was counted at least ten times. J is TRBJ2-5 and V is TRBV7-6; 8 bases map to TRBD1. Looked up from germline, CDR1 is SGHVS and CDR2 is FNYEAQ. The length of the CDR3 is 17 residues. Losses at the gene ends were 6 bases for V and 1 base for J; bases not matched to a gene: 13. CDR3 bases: TGTGCCAGCAGTCCCAGGGGGCGCGGTTCCACCCAAGAGACCCAGTACTTC. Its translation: CASSPRGRGSTQETQYF.

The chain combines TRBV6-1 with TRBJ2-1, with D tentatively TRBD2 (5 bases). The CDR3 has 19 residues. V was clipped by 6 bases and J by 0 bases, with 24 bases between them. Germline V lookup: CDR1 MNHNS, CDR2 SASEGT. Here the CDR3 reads CASRPREVAYSSSYNEQFF. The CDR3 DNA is TGTGCCAGCAGACCTCGGGAAGTGGCCTATTCGAGCTCCTACAATGAGCAGTTCTTC.

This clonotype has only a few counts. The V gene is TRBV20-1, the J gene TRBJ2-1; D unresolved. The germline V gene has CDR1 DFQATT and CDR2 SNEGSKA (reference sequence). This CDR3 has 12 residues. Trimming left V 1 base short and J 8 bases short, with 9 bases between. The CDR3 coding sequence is TGCAGTGCTAGAGGGGGTGGGGATGAGCAGTTCTTC. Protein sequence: CSARGGGDEQFF.

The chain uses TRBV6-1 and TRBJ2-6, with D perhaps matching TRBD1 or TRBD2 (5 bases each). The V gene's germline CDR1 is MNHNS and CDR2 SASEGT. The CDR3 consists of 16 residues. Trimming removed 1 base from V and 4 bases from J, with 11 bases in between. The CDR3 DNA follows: TGTGCCAGCAGTGAAGGGTGGGGGTCGGGGGCCAACGTCCTGACTTTC. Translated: CASSEGWGSGANVLTF.

This CDR3 is CASSISGRGYEQYF. CDR3 nucleotide sequence: TGTGCCAGCAGCATTAGCGGGAGGGGCTACGAGCAGTACTTC. The V gene is TRBV7-9, the J gene TRBJ2-7, with TRBD2 identical over 11 bases. Germline V gene lookup returns CDR1 SEHNR and CDR2 FQNEAQ (reference sequence). This CDR3 spans 14 amino acids. V shed 5 bases and J 3 bases; nucleotides not matched to a gene: 3.